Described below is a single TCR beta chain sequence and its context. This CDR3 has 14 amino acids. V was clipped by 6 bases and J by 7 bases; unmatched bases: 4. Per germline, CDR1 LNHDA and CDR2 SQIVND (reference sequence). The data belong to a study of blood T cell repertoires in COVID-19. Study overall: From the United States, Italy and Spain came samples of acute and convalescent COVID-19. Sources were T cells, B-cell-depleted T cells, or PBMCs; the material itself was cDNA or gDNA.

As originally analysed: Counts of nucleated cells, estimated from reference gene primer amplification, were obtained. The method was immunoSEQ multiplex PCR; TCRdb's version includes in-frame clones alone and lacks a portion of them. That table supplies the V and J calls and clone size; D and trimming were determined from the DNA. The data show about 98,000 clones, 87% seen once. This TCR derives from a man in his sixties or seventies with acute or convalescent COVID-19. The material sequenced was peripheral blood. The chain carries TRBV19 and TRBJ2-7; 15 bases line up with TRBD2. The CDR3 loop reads CASRPGLAGGEQYF. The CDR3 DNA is TGTGCCAGTAGGCCGGGACTAGCGGGGGGAGAGCAGTACTTC.